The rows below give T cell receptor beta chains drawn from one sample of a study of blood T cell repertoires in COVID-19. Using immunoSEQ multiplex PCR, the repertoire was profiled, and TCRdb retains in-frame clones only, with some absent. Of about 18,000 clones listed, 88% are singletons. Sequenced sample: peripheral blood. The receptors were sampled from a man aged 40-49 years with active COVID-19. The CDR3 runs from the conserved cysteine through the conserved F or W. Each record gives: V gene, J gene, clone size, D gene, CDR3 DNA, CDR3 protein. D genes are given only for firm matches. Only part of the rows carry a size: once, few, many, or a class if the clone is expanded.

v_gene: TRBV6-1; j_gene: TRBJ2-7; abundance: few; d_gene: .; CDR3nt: TGTGCCAGCAGTGAGGGCAGGGGAGCCTACGAGCAGTACTTC; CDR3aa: CASSEGRGAYEQYF
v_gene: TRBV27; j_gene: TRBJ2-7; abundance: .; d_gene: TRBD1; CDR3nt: TGTGCCAGCAGTGACAGGGATTCCTACGAGCAGTACTTC; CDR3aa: CASSDRDSYEQYF
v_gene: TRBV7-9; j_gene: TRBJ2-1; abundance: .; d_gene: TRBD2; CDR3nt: TGTGCCAGCAGCCGACCGAACACCGGACTAGCGGGAGCGTTGAGTGAGCAGTTCTTC; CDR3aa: CASSRPNTGLAGALSEQFF
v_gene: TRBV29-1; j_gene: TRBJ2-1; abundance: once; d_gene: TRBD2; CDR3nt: TGCAGCGCCTCCGGGCTAGCGGGGAGTAGCTCCTACAATGAGCAGTTCTTC; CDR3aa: CSASGLAGSSSYNEQFF
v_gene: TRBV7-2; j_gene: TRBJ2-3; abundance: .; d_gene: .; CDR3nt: TGTGCCAGCAGCTTAGAAGCCCAGCGGGCCCTCAATTGGGATACGCAGTATTTT; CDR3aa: CASSLEAQRALNWDTQYF
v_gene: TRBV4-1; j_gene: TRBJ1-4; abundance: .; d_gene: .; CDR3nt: TGCGCCAGCAGCCAATCAGTGGTTGTCGCAAAACTGTTTTTT; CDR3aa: CASSQSVVVAKLFF
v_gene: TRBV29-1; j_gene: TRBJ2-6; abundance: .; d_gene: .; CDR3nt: TGCAGCGTTGTAGGCCAGGGCTCTGGGGCCAACGTCCTGACTTTC; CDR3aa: CSVVGQGSGANVLTF
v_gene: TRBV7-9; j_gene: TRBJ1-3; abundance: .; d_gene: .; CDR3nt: TGTGCCAGCAGCCTACCCGGTTCGGGCTCTGGAAACACCATATATTTT; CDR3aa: CASSLPGSGSGNTIYF
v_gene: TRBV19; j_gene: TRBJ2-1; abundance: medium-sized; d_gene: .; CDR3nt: TGTGCCAGTAGTATCATGCTAGGCGATGAGCAGTTCTTC; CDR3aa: CASSIMLGDEQFF
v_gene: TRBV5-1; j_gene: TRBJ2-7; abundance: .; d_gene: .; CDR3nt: TGCGCCAGCACCGACAGATTGACCTACGAGCAGTACTTC; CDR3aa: CASTDRLTYEQYF
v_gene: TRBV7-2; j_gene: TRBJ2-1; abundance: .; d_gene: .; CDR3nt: TGTGCCAGCAGCTTAAGGACAGAGTACAATGAGCAGTTCTTC; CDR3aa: CASSLRTEYNEQFF
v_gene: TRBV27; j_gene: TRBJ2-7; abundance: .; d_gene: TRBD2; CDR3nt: TGTGCCAGCAGTTTAAGTGCGGGGGTCTACGAGCAGTACTTC; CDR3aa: CASSLSAGVYEQYF
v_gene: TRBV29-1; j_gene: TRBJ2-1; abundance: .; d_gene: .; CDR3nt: TGCAGCGTTGAAGATGGGGCGGAGATCTACAATGAGCAGTTCTTC; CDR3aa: CSVEDGAEIYNEQFF
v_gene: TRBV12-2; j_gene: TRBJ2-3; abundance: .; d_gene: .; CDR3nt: TGTGCAAGTCGCGAAGGGACTAGCGGGGGAGACACAGATACGCAGTATTTT; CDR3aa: CASREGTSGGDTDTQYF
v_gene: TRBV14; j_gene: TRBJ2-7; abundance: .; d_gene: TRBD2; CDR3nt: TGTGCCAGCAGCCAAGGGACTAGCGAATCCTACGAGCAGTACTTC; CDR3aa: CASSQGTSESYEQYF
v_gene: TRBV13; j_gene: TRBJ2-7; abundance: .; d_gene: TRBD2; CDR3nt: TGTGCCAGCAGCGGGACTAGCGGGAGCTCCTACGAGCAGTACTTC; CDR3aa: CASSGTSGSSYEQYF
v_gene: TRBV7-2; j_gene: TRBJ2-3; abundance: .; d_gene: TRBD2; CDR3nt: TGTGCCAGCAGCTACCCCCGACTAGCGGGAGGTTTTAGCACAGATACGCAGTATTTT; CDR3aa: CASSYPRLAGGFSTDTQYF
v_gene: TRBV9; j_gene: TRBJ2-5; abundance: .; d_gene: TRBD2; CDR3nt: TGTGCCAGCAGCCCCCGCGGGGTAGCGGGGTCCCAAGAGACCCAGTACTTC; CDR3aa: CASSPRGVAGSQETQYF
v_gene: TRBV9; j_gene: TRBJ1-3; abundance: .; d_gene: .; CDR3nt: TGTGCCAGCAGCGTAATGGGAGCGATCTCTGGAAACACCATATATTTT; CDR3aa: CASSVMGAISGNTIYF
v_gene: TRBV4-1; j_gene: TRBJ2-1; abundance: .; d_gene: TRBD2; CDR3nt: TGCGCCAGCATGGCTTGGCTATTTGGACTAGCGGGAGTAAATGAGCAGTTCTTC; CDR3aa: CASMAWLFGLAGVNEQFF
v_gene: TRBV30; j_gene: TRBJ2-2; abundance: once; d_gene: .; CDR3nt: TGTGCCTGGAATTTCGACCTAGGGGCCGGGGAGCTGTTTTTT; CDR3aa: CAWNFDLGAGELFF
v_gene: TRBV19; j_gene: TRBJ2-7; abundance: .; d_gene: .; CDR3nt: TGTGCCAGTAACCAGGGATGGTCCTACGAGCAGTACTTC; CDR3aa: CASNQGWSYEQYF
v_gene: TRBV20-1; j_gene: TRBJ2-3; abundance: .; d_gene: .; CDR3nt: TGCAGTGCTAGTTTCCATGGGGGGGCTACGCAGTATTTT; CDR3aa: CSASFHGGATQYF
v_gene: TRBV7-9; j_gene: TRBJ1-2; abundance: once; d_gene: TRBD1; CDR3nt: TGTGCCAGCAGCGAGTCGGGACAGGGGAACTATGGCTACACCTTC; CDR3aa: CASSESGQGNYGYTF
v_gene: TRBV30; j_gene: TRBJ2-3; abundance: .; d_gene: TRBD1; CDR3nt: TGTGCCTATAGGGACAGGCTTCGGCAGGATACGCAGTATTTT; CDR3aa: CAYRDRLRQDTQYF
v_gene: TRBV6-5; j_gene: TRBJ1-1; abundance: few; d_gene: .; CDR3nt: TGTGCCAGCAGTTACAGGGGCATGGGGACTGAAGCTTTCTTT; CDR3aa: CASSYRGMGTEAFF
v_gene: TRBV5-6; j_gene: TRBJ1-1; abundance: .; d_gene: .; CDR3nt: TGTGCCAGCAGTACGAACAGGGTCGAGGCTTTCTTT; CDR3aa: CASSTNRVEAFF
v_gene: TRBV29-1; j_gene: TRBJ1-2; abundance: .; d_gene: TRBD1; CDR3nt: TGCAGCGTTTCTGGACAGGGGGCGTATGGCTACACCTTC; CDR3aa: CSVSGQGAYGYTF
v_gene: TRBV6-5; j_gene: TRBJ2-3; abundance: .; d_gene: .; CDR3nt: TGTGCCAGCAAGGAACAGCACACCACAGATACGCAGTATTTT; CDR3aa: CASKEQHTTDTQYF
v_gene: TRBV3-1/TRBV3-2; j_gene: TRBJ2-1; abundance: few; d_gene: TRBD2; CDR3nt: TGTGCCAGCAGCCAAGGGACTAGCGGGGCCTCGCATGAGCAGTTCTTC; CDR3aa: CASSQGTSGASHEQFF
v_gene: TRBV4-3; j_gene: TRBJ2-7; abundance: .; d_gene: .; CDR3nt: TGCGCCAGCAGCCAAGATCTGACACGCAGCTCCTACGAGCAGTACTTC; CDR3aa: CASSQDLTRSSYEQYF
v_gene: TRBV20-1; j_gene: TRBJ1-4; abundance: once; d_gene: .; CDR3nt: TGCAGTGCTAGTCTCCGGGGGGGCTTGGATGAAAAACTGTTTTTT; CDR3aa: CSASLRGGLDEKLFF
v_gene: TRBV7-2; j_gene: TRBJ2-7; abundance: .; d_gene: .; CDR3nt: TGTGCCAGCAGCTTCCAATACGAGCAGTACTTC; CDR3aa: CASSFQYEQYF
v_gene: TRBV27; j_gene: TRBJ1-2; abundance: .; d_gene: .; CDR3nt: TGTGCCAGCAGTTCCCGGGGGGGGCAGGGCTATGGCTACACCTTC; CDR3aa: CASSSRGGQGYGYTF
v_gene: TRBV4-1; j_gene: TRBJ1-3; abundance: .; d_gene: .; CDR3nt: TGCGCCAGCAGCCGGGCAGGGCTCATCCTCTCTGGAAACACCATATATTTT; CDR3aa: CASSRAGLILSGNTIYF
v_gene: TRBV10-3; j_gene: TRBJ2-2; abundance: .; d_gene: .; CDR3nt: TGTGCCATCAAACTCTCAGGGGTCGACGGGGAGCTGTTTTTT; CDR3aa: CAIKLSGVDGELFF
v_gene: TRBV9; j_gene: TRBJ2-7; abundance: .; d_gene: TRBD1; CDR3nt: TGTGCCAGCAGCCGATCTCCGGGACAGGGCATCTTCTCCTACGAGCAGTACTTC; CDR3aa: CASSRSPGQGIFSYEQYF